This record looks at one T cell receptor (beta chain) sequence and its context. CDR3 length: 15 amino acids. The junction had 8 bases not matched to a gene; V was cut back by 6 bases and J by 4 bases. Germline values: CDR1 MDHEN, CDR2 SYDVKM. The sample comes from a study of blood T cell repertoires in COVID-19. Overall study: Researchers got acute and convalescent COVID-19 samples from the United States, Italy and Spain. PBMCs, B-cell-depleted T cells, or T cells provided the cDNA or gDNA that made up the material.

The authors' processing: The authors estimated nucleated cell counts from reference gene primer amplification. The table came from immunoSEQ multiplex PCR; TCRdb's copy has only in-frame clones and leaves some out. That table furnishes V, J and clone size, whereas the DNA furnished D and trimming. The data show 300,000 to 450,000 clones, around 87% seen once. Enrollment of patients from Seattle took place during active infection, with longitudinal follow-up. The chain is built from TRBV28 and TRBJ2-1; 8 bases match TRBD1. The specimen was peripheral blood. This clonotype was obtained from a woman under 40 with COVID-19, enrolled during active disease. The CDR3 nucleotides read TGTGCCAGCAGCTTAACCGGACAGGGATACAATGAGCAGTTCTTC. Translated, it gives CASSLTGQGYNEQFF.